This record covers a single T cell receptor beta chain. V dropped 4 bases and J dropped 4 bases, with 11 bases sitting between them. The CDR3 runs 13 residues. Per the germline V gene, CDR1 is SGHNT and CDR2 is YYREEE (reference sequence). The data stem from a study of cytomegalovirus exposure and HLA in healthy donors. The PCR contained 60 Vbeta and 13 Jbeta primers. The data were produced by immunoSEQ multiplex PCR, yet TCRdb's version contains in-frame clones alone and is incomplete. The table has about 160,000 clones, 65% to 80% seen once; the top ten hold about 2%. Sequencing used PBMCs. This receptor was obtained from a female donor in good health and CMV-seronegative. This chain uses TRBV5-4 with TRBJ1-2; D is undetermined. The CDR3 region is CASSKDSTYGYTF. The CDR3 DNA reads TGTGCCAGCAGCAAAGATAGCACCTATGGCTACACCTTC.